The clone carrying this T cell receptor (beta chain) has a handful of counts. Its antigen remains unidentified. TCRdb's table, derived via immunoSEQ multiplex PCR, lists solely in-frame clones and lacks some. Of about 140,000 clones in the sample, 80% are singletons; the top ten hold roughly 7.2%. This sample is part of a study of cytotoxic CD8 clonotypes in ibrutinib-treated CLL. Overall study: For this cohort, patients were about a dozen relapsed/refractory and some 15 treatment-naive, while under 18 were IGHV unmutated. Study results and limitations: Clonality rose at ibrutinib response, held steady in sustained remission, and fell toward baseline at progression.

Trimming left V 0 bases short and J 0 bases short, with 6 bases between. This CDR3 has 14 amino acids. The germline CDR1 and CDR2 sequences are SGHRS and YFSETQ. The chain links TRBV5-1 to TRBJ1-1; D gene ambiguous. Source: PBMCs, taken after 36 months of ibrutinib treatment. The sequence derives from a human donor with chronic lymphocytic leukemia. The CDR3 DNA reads TGCGCCAGCAGCTTGGTGGGTATGAACACTGAAGCTTTCTTT. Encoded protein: CASSLVGMNTEAFF.